This TCR beta chain is drawn from a study of cytomegalovirus exposure and HLA in healthy donors. Study overall: Unique TCR beta sequences numbering approximately 120 million came from roughly 180 million T cells in an earlier analysis. The study's findings and limits: Follow-up analysis later connected one missense variant in DCLRE1C with trimming of TCR beta V- and J-genes. Later analysis suggested most CMV-associated TCR beta chains were HLA-restricted. According to a later analysis, donors in an Asian-associated ancestry cluster reportedly had fewer N-insertions than the approximately 670-donor mean.

With regard to this clone: Its antigen is as yet unknown.

Germline V gene data show CDR1 as LGHNA and CDR2 as YNFKEQ. The V segment lost 0 bases and the J segment 4 bases; nucleotides outside the gene matches: 6. The CDR3 loop spans 16 amino acids. Vbeta (60) and Jbeta (13) primers were used in the PCR. The repertoire was sequenced with immunoSEQ multiplex PCR; TCRdb's copy has only in-frame clones and lacks some. Found here are 65,000 to 80,000 clones, approximately 79% of them singletons; the top ten hold about 20%. This chain joins TRBV4-2 and TRBJ2-1, with 7 bases lining up with TRBD1. The sample consisted of PBMCs. This clonotype was obtained from a woman aged 35 to 49 in good health and CMV-seropositive. The CDR3 is CASSQDVGQEYNEQFF. For the CDR3, the DNA is TGTGCCAGCAGCCAAGATGTAGGACAGGAGTACAATGAGCAGTTCTTC.